This passage covers 17 T cell receptor beta chains from one sample sequenced in a study of identical twins (dated by TCRdb to 2015 to 2016). Library preparation was by 5' RACE. The sample was run on an Illumina HiSeq 2000. In TCRdb, the public reads were trimmed at Q25 with fastp and aligned with MiXCR, with productive beta chains retained. Rows are unified per CDR3 protein, each entry keeping the most common DNA and genes. In all, the sample holds 1.5 million to 2 million distinct CDR3 sequences, and around 29% of those were seen once. Around 0.3% of the sample is in the top ten clones. Material for sequencing was cord blood. The origin of the receptors is a newborn girl in good health.

The J gene is TRBJ2-1, the V gene TRBV6-5; 8 nucleotides align to TRBD2. There are 14 residues in the CDR3. Germline CDR1 MNHEY, CDR2 SVGAGI. The CDR3 loop is CSTQTASGYNEQFF. The CDR3 DNA reads TGTTCCACTCAAACCGCTAGCGGGTACAATGAGCAGTTCTTC.

This chain joins TRBV28 and TRBJ2-4, with D maybe TRBD1 (6 bases). The better agreement between TRBJ2-7 and the DNA end casts doubt on the J call. CDR1 and CDR2 from the germline V gene are MDHEN and SYDVKM. The CDR3 runs 13 residues. The CDR3 loop is CATSLGQMPEQYF. The CDR3 coding sequence is TGTGCCACCTCACTAGGACAGATGCCCGAGCAGTACTTC.

V usage is TRBV24-1 and J usage is TRBJ2-1, with unresolved D. There are 13 residues in the CDR3. The germline gives CDR1 KGHDR, CDR2 SFDVKD. Trimming removed 6 bases at V and 0 bases at J, with 5 bases between. CDR3 amino acids: CATSRNSYNEQFF. The CDR3 nucleotides read TGTGCCACCAGTCGGAACTCCTACAATGAGCAGTTCTTC.

The V gene is TRBV6-6, the J gene TRBJ1-5; 8 positions agree with TRBD1. Trimming took 10 bases from V and 3 from J; bases not matched to a gene: 11. The CDR3 is 15 amino acids. Germline V gene lookup returns CDR1 MNHNY and CDR2 SVGAGI (reference sequence). The CDR3 sequence: CATLQGEGANQPQHF. The CDR3 bases are TGTGCCACCTTACAGGGGGAGGGGGCCAATCAGCCCCAGCATTTT.

The chain combines TRBV20-1 with TRBJ2-7; 11 nucleotides agree with TRBD2. CDR1 and CDR2 (germline): DFQATT, SNEGSKA (reference sequence). The CDR3 loop spans 14 amino acids. The V and J ends lost 6 bases and 0 bases, in that order; junction bases with no gene match: 4. The CDR3 sequence: CSAKTSGSSYEQYF. Written as DNA, the CDR3 is TGCAGTGCCAAAACTAGCGGGAGCTCCTACGAGCAGTACTTC.

This clonotype was recorded a few times. The chain joins TRBV4-2 to TRBJ2-7; 12 bases fit TRBD2. The V segment lost 4 bases and the J segment 3 bases; nucleotides outside the gene matches: 7. CDR3 length equals 16 residues. The germline gives CDR1 LGHNA, CDR2 YNFKEQ. CDR3 nucleotide sequence: TGTGCCAGCAGCCGCTTGACTAGCGGGGGCCTCTACGAGCAGTACTTC. It specifies CASSRLTSGGLYEQYF.

The chain links TRBV6-5 to TRBJ1-5, with D possibly TRBD1 on 6 matching bases. Trimming took off 2 bases at V and 3 bases at J, with 14 bases between the two ends. The CDR3 sequence is 16 residues long. The V gene's germline CDR1 is MNHEY and CDR2 SVGAGI. CDR3 sequence (DNA): TGTGCCAGCAGTTACGCGGGGGGACAATACAATCAGCCCCAGCATTTT. Amino acid sequence: CASSYAGGQYNQPQHF.

About this clonotype itself: A much larger clone lies a single base off, so this may be a read error. The V call is TRBV6-5, the J call TRBJ1-2; TRBD1 agrees at 8 bases. The ends lost 4 bases at V and 5 bases at J; junction bases unmatched: 3. Germline V gene data show CDR1 as MNHEY and CDR2 as SVGAGI. This CDR3 has 13 residues. This CDR3 is CASSWDRKYGYTF. The CDR3 coding sequence is TGTGCCAGCAGTTGGGACAGGAAATATGGCTACACCTTC.

In this sample, this clonotype turned up many times. The V call is TRBV28, the J call TRBJ2-5; tentative D call: TRBD2 (7 bases). The ends were cut back, 2 bases at V and 1 base at J, with 8 bases in the middle. CDR3 size: 14 residues. Germline CDR1 and CDR2: MDHEN and SYDVKM. CDR3 amino acids: CASSLRGAQETQYF. The CDR3 bases are TGTGCCAGCAGTTTACGGGGGGCCCAAGAGACCCAGTACTTC.

The genes are TRBV27 and TRBJ1-1, with 9 bases lining up with TRBD1. CDR3 length equals 16 residues. Germline V gene data show CDR1 as MNHEY and CDR2 as SMNVEV (reference sequence). The V and J ends lost 6 bases and 0 bases, in that order; junction bases with no gene match: 8. For the CDR3, the DNA is TGTGCCAGCAGCCCACTTGGGACAGGGATGAACACTGAAGCTTTCTTT. It specifies CASSPLGTGMNTEAFF.

V and J are TRBV7-2 and TRBJ2-3; D tentatively fits TRBD1 or TRBD2 (5 bases each). The CDR3 is made up of 15 amino acids. V lost 5 bases, J lost 11 bases, and 23 bases lay in between. Germline assignment: CDR1 SGHTA and CDR2 FQGNSA. CDR3 sequence (DNA): TGTGCCAGCAGCGCCCCCGGGACGCCACCGAAAAGGCAGTATTTT. Translated, it gives CASSAPGTPPKRQYF.

The chain links TRBV5-1 to TRBJ2-5; 8 bases match TRBD2. Trimming took 3 bases from V and 4 from J; bases not matched to a gene: 14. The CDR3 consists of 17 residues. The germline gives CDR1 SGHRS, CDR2 YFSETQ. DNA for the CDR3: TGCGCCAGCAGCTGGGCCGTTAGCGGGGACTCGGGAGAGACCCAGTACTTC. It is translated as CASSWAVSGDSGETQYF.

The rearrangement joins TRBV11-2 to TRBJ2-1; TRBD2 agrees at 9 bases. This CDR3 is 17 amino acids long. V dropped 2 bases and J dropped 9; count of bases not matched to a gene: 14. Germline CDR1 reads SGHAT; CDR2 reads FQNNGV. CDR3 protein: CASSLRGVAGVPGEQFF. CDR3 nucleotide sequence: TGTGCCAGCAGCTTACGCGGTGTAGCGGGGGTCCCAGGTGAGCAGTTCTTC.

The chain links TRBV7-9 to TRBJ2-1; 10 bases align to TRBD2. The CDR3 totals 12 residues. V was pared by 11 bases and J by 6 bases, with 4 bases of the junction left unmatched. CDR1 is SEHNR and CDR2 is FQNEAQ in the germline V gene (reference sequence). CDR3 DNA sequence: TGTGCCTTAGCGGGGGGAGGCAATGAGCAGTTCTTC. This gives the protein CALAGGGNEQFF.

This clonotype has a count of ten or more. The rearrangement joins TRBV12-3 or TRBV12-4 to TRBJ2-1; 14 bases are a match to TRBD2. V lost 0 bases to trimming and J lost 7 bases; unmatched junction nucleotides: 2. This CDR3 is built from 16 residues. CDR3 loop: CASSLAGTSGRNEQFF. DNA of the CDR3: TGTGCCAGCAGTTTAGCCGGGACTAGCGGGAGAAATGAGCAGTTCTTC.

This clonotype appeared once. The rearrangement uses TRBV6-1 and TRBJ2-3; TRBD2 matches 9 bases. V shed 4 bases, J shed 4 bases, and the junction held 6 bases outside the gene matches. The germline V gene has CDR1 MNHNS and CDR2 SASEGT. The CDR3 extends over 15 amino acids. The CDR3 region has the DNA TGTGCCAGCAGTGTAGTAGCGGGAGTCCCAGATACGCAGTATTTT. Amino acids: CASSVVAGVPDTQYF.

The rearrangement joins TRBV7-2 to TRBJ2-1, with D possibly being TRBD2 (5 bases). The assigned J gene may be wrong: the sequence end matches TRBJ2-7 better. The germline CDR1 and CDR2 sequences are SGHTA and FQGNSA. This CDR3 is 17 amino acids long. CDR3 protein: CASSLALAPTSYNEQYF. CDR3 nucleotide sequence: TGTGCCAGCAGCTTAGCGCTAGCACCGACCTCCTACAATGAGCAGTACTTC.